The clone carrying this T cell receptor beta chain was observed a few times. Its antigen is not identified. TCR beta CDR3 regions were amplified from RNA. TCR CDR3 underwent first-round RT-PCR with the HTBI primer set. TCRdb re-derived calls from the multiplex PCR reads in MiXCR, one entry per CDR3 protein. The data show under 700,000 distinct CDR3 sequences, over 15% seen once. If no ophthalmopathy progression occurred within 18 months, Graves' hyperthyroidism was stable. V was pared by 3 bases and J by 0 bases, with 14 bases between. The CDR3 runs 16 residues. The sample belongs to a study of T cells in Graves' hyperthyroidism and ophthalmopathy. Study details: The initial diagnosis was the point when peripheral blood was collected, ahead of any treatment.

Study observations and caveats: Most clonotypes expanded in the thyroid (above 0.001) were also present in blood.

This chain uses TRBV12-3 or TRBV12-4 with TRBJ1-2; D not resolved. The source of this sequence is a young woman with Graves' hyperthyroidism. Material for sequencing was blood. CDR3 sequence reads: CASSFVQTTTNYGYTF. As DNA, the CDR3 is TGTGCCAGCAGTTTCGTCCAGACCACAACTAACTATGGCTACACCTTC.